The 13 T cell receptor beta chains listed next were all sequenced from one sample in a study of blood T cell repertoires in COVID-19. Sequencing was performed with immunoSEQ multiplex PCR; in TCRdb, only in-frame clones are kept and a portion is missing. The sample records 250,000 or so clones, about 90% being singletons. The sample taken for sequencing was PBMCs or T cells enriched from blood (not recorded which). Receptor source: a middle-aged woman who had been exposed to COVID-19.

This clone was seen once. This chain links TRBV4-3 with TRBJ2-1; TRBD2 is a possible D gene (5 bases). Germline CDR1 LGHNA, CDR2 YSLEER. The CDR3 runs to 18 residues. The ends were cut back, 4 bases at V and 5 bases at J, with 24 bases in the middle. CDR3 in amino acids: CASSRLGGARPLDNEQFF. DNA for the CDR3: TGCGCCAGCAGCCGATTAGGAGGCGCGCGCCCCCTCGACAATGAGCAGTTCTTC.

The chain couples TRBV15 to TRBJ2-5; possibly TRBD2 for D (6 bases). V dropped 8 bases and J dropped 1 base, with 8 bases sitting between them. Germline V gene lookup returns CDR1 LNHNV and CDR2 YYDKDF (reference sequence). CDR3 length equals 12 residues. CDR3 DNA: TGTGCCACCGGGGGACTCCAAGAGACCCAGTACTTC. This codes for CATGGLQETQYF.

The CDR3, as DNA: TGTGCCAGCAGTGACTACAGATCAACTAATGAAAAACTGTTTTTT. Protein sequence: CASSDYRSTNEKLFF. This sequence joins TRBV2 and TRBJ1-4; no firm D call. The CDR3 totals 15 residues. CDR1 is SNHLY, CDR2 FYNNEI, per germline. The V end lost 3 bases, the J end lost 0 bases, and 8 bases lay between the germline ends.

The rearrangement joins TRBV6-8 to TRBJ1-2, with a weak D call TRBD1 (6 bases). Per the germline V gene, CDR1 is MNHGY and CDR2 is SAAAGT. Trimming cost V 0 bases and J 2 bases, with 10 bases left between them. This CDR3 is built from 15 residues. The CDR3 loop is CASSYSMDRNYGYTF. CDR3 DNA sequence: TGTGCCAGCAGTTACTCCATGGACAGAAACTATGGCTACACCTTC.

The rearrangement joins TRBV3-1 (or the pseudogene TRBV3-2) to TRBJ2-7; 9 bases align to TRBD1. The CDR3 contains 15 residues. CDR1 is LGHDT and CDR2 is YNNKEL in the germline V gene (reference sequence). With V trimmed by 6 bases and J by 2 bases, 8 bases remained unmatched. The CDR3: CASRLSGTGTYEQYV. The CDR3 region has the DNA TGTGCCAGCAGGTTATCCGGGACAGGGACCTACGAGCAGTACGTC.

A word on this clone: An end of the junction does not agree with germline; a read error may underlie this. The J gene is TRBJ2-1, the V gene TRBV5-1; 7 bases line up with TRBD1. From germline, CDR1 is SGHRS and CDR2 YFSETQ. The CDR3 spans 14 residues. The CDR3 protein is CASTQDRTINEQFF. The CDR3 DNA reads TGTGCCAGCACCCAGGACAGGACCATCAATGAGCAGTTCTTC.

V gene TRBV19 combines with J gene TRBJ1-2, with 7 bases identical to TRBD1. Germline values: CDR1 LNHDA, CDR2 SQIVND (reference sequence). Trimming at V came to 1 base and at J to 2 bases, leaving 4 bases not matched to a gene. The CDR3 spans 15 residues. CDR3: CASSIVQGGNYGYTF. As DNA, the CDR3 is TGTGCCAGTAGTATAGTTCAGGGGGGAAACTATGGCTACACCTTC.

The chain joins TRBV28 to TRBJ2-2, with TRBD2 matching over 7 bases. This CDR3 comprises 15 residues. The junction had 8 bases not matched to a gene; V was cut back by 6 bases and J by 4 bases. The V gene's germline CDR1 is MDHEN and CDR2 SYDVKM. CDR3 bases: TGTGCCAGCAGCCATGCGGGGGTGGGCACCGGGGAGCTGTTTTTT. Its protein product is CASSHAGVGTGELFF.

The chain recombines TRBV24-1 with TRBJ2-1; the match to TRBD2 covers 12 bases. Per germline, CDR1 KGHDR and CDR2 SFDVKD. V lost 3 bases to trimming and J lost 8 bases; unmatched junction nucleotides: 7. The CDR3 has 16 residues. This chain's CDR3 is CATSDPRLAGADEQFF. The CDR3 DNA follows: TGTGCCACCAGTGATCCGAGACTAGCGGGAGCCGATGAGCAGTTCTTC.

This sequence joins TRBV20-1 and TRBJ1-1, with D perhaps matching TRBD1 (5 bases). Germline V gene sequence: CDR1 DFQATT, CDR2 SNEGSKA (reference sequence). The CDR3 extends over 11 amino acids. The CDR3 loop is CSDGGNTEAFF. The CDR3 nucleotides read TGCAGCGACGGGGGGAACACTGAAGCTTTCTTT.

The CDR3 loop reads CASSYSGSGHEQYV. The CDR3 bases are TGTGCCAGCAGTTACTCGGGTAGCGGCCACGAGCAGTACGTC. The J gene is TRBJ2-7, the V gene TRBV6-5; tentative D call: TRBD2 (6 bases). Germline V lookup: CDR1 MNHEY, CDR2 SVGAGI. This CDR3 comprises 14 residues. The V gene lost 0 bases and the J gene lost 5 bases, with 11 bases spanning the gap.

This chain joins TRBV11-3 and TRBJ2-2, with 7 positions matching TRBD2. Germline CDR1 SGHNT, CDR2 YENEEA. The trim removed 1 base at V and 5 bases at J, leaving 7 bases unmatched. This CDR3 is built from 16 residues. The CDR3 nucleotides are TGTGCCAGCAGCTTAGCCGGGGGGAGGCGTACCGGGGAGCTGTTTTTT. Its translation is CASSLAGGRRTGELFF. The full variable domain, its missing parts supplied by reference TRBV11-3 and TRBJ2-2, is EAGVVQSPRYKIIEKKQPVAFWCNPISGHNTLYWYLQNLGQGPELLIRYENEEAVDDSQLPKDRFSAERLKGVDSTLKIQPAELGDSAVYLCASSLAGGRRTGELFFGEGSRLTVL.

This clone was counted only a few times. The V gene is TRBV6-2 or TRBV6-3, the J gene TRBJ2-7; D not certain. Trimming pared 2 bases from V and 0 bases from J, leaving 11 bases between. Germline V gene lookup returns CDR1 MNHEY and CDR2 SVGEGT. This CDR3 has 15 amino acids. The CDR3 reads CASSYAYSFSYEQYF. The CDR3, as DNA: TGTGCCAGCAGTTACGCCTACAGTTTCTCCTACGAGCAGTACTTC.